This TCR beta chain originates from a study of shared clonotypes between healthy human individuals. This clone came up a few times. Its antigen is still unknown. General observations from the study: Across a few donors, naive CD4 shared 5% to 5.5%, naive CD8 less than 4%, memory CD4 2% to 2.5%, memory CD8 0.4% to 0.5%.

Sequenced by immunoSEQ multiplex PCR; TCRdb stores in-frame clones only, minus some. This sample yields about 2 million clones, of which 90% to 95% are seen a single time; more than 0.1% belongs to the top ten. V gave up 2 bases and J gave up 1 base; unmatched junction bases: 5. CDR3 size: 15 residues. Germline V CDR1 and CDR2: SGDLS, YYNGEE. The clonotype was recovered from a man younger than 30 in good health. Sequencing was carried out using naive CD4+ T cells sorted from blood. Subset defined: CD45RA+ positively selected. The V gene is TRBV9, the J gene TRBJ1-1, with TRBD1 identical over 7 bases. The CDR3 DNA sequence: TGTGCCAGCAGCGTGGAGGGACAGCCGAACACTGAAGCTTTCTTT. Protein: CASSVEGQPNTEAFF.